This TCR beta chain was sequenced during a study of Graves' ophthalmopathy and Graves' hyperthyroidism. This clonotype was recorded many times. Trimming stripped 6 bases from V and 5 bases from J, with 10 bases between. Germline CDR1 is LNHDA and CDR2 is SQIVND (reference sequence). CDR3 length: 12 amino acids. CDR3 regions of TCR beta were amplified from RNA transcripts. The first-round RT-PCR employed HTBI primers together with the Qiagen OneStep RT-PCR kit. A multiplex PCR was then performed as the second round. MiXCR, applied by TCRdb to the multiplex PCR reads, yields one record per CDR3 protein. Here the sample spans more than 550,000 distinct CDR3 sequences, about two fifths being singletons.

This sequence joins TRBV19 and TRBJ1-1; D remains ambiguous. Material: peripheral blood. The TCR sequence derives from an adult man with Graves' ophthalmopathy. CDR3 amino acids: CASSAVTTEAFF. CDR3 DNA: TGTGCCAGTAGCGCAGTCACAACTGAAGCTTTCTTT.